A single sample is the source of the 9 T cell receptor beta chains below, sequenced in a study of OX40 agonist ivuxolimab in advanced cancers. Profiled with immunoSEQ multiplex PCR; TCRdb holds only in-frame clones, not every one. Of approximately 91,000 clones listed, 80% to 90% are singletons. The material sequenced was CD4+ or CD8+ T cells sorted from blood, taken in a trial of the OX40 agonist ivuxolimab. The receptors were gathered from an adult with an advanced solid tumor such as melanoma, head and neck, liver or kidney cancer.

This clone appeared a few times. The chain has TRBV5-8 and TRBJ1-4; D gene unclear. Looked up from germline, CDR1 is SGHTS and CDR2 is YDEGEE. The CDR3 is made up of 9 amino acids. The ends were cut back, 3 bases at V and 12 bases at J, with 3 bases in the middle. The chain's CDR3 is CASSYQLFF. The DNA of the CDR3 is TGTGCCAGCAGCTACCAACTGTTTTTT. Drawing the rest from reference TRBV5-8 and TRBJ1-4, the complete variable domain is EAGVTQSPTHLIKTRGQQATLRCSPISGHTSVYWYQQALGLGLQFLLWYDEGEERNRGNFPPRFSGRQFPNYSSELNVNALELEDSALYLCASSYQLFFGSGTQLSVL.

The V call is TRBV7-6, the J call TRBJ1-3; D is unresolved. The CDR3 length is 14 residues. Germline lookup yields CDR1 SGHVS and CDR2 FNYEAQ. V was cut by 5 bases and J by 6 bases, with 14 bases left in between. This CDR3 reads CASSLGPGPNTIYF. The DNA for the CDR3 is TGTGCCAGCAGCCTTGGGCCCGGACCAAACACCATATATTTT.

The CDR3 region is CASSDRGRGEKLFF. The CDR3 nucleotides read TGTGCCAGCAGTGATAGGGGGCGTGGGGAAAAACTGTTTTTT. The chain links TRBV2 to TRBJ1-4, with TRBD1 identical over 7 bases. V trimming: 3 bases; J trimming: 8 bases; junction bases outside the gene matches: 6. The CDR3 totals 14 residues. CDR1 is SNHLY and CDR2 is FYNNEI in the germline V gene. Looking up the rest from reference TRBV2 and TRBJ1-4 gives the full variable domain: EPEVTQTPSHQVTQMGQEVILRCVPISNHLYFYWYRQILGQKVEFLVSFYNNEISEKSEIFDDQFSVERPDGSNFTLKIRSTKLEDSAMYFCASSDRGRGEKLFFGSGTQLSVL.

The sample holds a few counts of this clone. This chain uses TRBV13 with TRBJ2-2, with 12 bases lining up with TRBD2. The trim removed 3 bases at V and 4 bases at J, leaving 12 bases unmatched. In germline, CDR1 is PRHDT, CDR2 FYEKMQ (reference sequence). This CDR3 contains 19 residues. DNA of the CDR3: TGTGCCAGCAGCTTGGGAGGCCTAGCGGGGGGGCCGTCCACCGGGGAGCTGTTTTTT. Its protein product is CASSLGGLAGGPSTGELFF.

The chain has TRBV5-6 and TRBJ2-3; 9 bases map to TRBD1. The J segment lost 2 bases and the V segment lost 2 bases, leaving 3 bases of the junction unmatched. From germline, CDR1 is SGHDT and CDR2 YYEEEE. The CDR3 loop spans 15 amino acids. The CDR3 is CASSFGTGNTDTQYF. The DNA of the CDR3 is TGTGCCAGCAGCTTCGGGACAGGGAACACAGATACGCAGTATTTT.

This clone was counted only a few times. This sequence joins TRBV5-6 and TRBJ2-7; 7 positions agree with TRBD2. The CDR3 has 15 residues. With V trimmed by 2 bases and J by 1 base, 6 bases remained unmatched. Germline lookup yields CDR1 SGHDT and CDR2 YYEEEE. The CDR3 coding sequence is TGTGCCAGCAGCTTTCCTAGCGGCTCATCCTACGAGCAGTACTTC. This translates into CASSFPSGSSYEQYF.

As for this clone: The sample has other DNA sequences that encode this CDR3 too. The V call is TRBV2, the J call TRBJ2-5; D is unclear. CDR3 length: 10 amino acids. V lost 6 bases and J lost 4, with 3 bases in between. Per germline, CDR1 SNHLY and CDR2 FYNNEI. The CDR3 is CASRAETQYF. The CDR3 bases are TGTGCCAGCAGGGCAGAGACCCAGTACTTC. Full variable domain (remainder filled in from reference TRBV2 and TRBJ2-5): EPEVTQTPSHQVTQMGQEVILRCVPISNHLYFYWYRQILGQKVEFLVSFYNNEISEKSEIFDDQFSVERPDGSNFTLKIRSTKLEDSAMYFCASRAETQYFGPGTRLLVL.

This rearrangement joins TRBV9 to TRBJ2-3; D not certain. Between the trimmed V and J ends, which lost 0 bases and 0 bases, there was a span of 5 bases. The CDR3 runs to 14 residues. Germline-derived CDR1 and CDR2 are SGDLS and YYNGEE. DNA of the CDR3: TGTGCCAGCAGCGTAGACGGGAGCACAGATACGCAGTATTTT. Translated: CASSVDGSTDTQYF.

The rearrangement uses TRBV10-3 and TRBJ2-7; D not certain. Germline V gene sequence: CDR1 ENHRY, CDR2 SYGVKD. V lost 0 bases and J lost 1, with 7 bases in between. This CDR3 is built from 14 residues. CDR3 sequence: CAISESTASYEQYF. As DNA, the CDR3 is TGTGCCATCAGTGAGTCTACAGCGTCCTACGAGCAGTACTTC.